A selection of T cell receptor beta chains follows, all from one sample in a study of blood T cell repertoires in COVID-19. The repertoire was sequenced with immunoSEQ multiplex PCR; TCRdb's copy has only in-frame clones and lacks some. Of about 66,000 clones listed, approximately 86% are singletons. Sequencing was carried out using peripheral blood. All receptors come from a man in his fifties or sixties with acute or convalescent COVID-19. The CDR3 runs from the conserved cysteine through the conserved F or W. A D gene is named only where the DNA matches it firmly. The size entry is marked missing in some rows and otherwise reads once, few, many or a size class.

TRBV25-1,NA,TRBJ1-6,15,TRBD1,TGTGCCAGCAGCCCGGACAGGGTAGTTAATTCACCCCTCCACTTT,CASSPDRVVNSPLHF
TRBV19,NA,TRBJ1-5,13,NA,TGTGCCAGTAGTATATTTGGCCCTCAGCCCCAGCATTTT,CASSIFGPQPQHF
TRBV19,NA,TRBJ2-5,15,NA,TGTGCCAGTAGTATAGGGGGGCGGATCCAAGAGACCCAGTACTTC,CASSIGGRIQETQYF
TRBV7-9,NA,TRBJ1-2,14,NA,TGTGCCAGCAGCCCGGGACTCCAGAACTATGGCTACACCTTC,CASSPGLQNYGYTF
TRBV6-5,NA,TRBJ2-2,16,TRBD1,TGTGCCAGCAGCTACTGGACAGGGGGGCACACCGGGGAGCTGTTTTTT,CASSYWTGGHTGELFF
TRBV29-1,once,TRBJ1-5,12,TRBD1,TGCAGCGTTGGGACAGGGAATCAGCCCCAGCATTTT,CSVGTGNQPQHF
TRBV7-9,NA,TRBJ1-2,16,NA,TGTGCCAGCAGCTTTGGATGGCAGACAATGAACTATGGCTACACCTTC,CASSFGWQTMNYGYTF
TRBV2,few,TRBJ2-3,16,TRBD2,TGTGCCAGCACCACTCCGGGACTAGCAAGCACAGATACGCAGTATTTT,CASTTPGLASTDTQYF
TRBV5-1,NA,TRBJ2-5,16,TRBD2,TGCGCCAGCAGCTTGGCCCCAGCGGGGGGTGGAGAGACCCAGTACTTC,CASSLAPAGGGETQYF
TRBV30,NA,TRBJ1-6,15,TRBD1,TGTGCCTGGAAATTGAGCGGACAGGGGTCCTCACCCCTCCACTTT,CAWKLSGQGSSPLHF
TRBV6-5,NA,TRBJ2-3,14,NA,TGTGCCAGCACGACAGGACTCAGCACAGATACGCAGTATTTT,CASTTGLSTDTQYF
TRBV7-8,NA,TRBJ2-5,14,TRBD2,TGTGCCAGCAGCTCCGGGGGGAAGGAAGAGACCCAGTACTTC,CASSSGGKEETQYF
TRBV6-1,NA,TRBJ1-6,14,NA,TGTGCCAGCAGTGAACAACAGGGAAGTTCACCCCTCCACTTT,CASSEQQGSSPLHF
TRBV7-6,few,TRBJ1-6,16,TRBD1,TGTGCCAGCAGCCAGAGACAGGGGGGGTATAATTCACCCCTCCACTTT,CASSQRQGGYNSPLHF
TRBV5-6,NA,TRBJ2-5,14,NA,TGTGCCAGCAGCTTGGCAGGGGTCCAAGAGACCCAGTACTTC,CASSLAGVQETQYF
TRBV27,once,TRBJ1-2,15,TRBD1,TGTGCCAGCAGTTCCTCATGGACAGGGGGCCCTGGCTACACCTTC,CASSSSWTGGPGYTF
TRBV19,NA,TRBJ1-1,13,TRBD1,TGTGCCAGTAGTTTCTTACAGGGGACTGAAGCTTTCTTT,CASSFLQGTEAFF
TRBV6-1,NA,TRBJ2-2,15,TRBD1,TGTGCCAGCAGAGCGACAGGGGCAGGGACCGGGGAGCTGTTTTTT,CASRATGAGTGELFF
TRBV6-2/TRBV6-3,NA,TRBJ1-5,17,NA,TGTGCCAGCAGTTTCAACTTCCGGGGGACTAGCAATCAGCCCCAGCATTTT,CASSFNFRGTSNQPQHF
TRBV30,NA,TRBJ1-6,14,NA,TGTGCCTGGAGTGGTGTAGGGGCTTCTTCACCCCTCCACTTT,CAWSGVGASSPLHF
TRBV10-1,NA,TRBJ2-5,13,NA,TGCGCCAGCAGTGAAGGACGGAGGGAGACCCAGTACTTC,CASSEGRRETQYF
TRBV25-1,NA,TRBJ1-1,16,TRBD1,TGTGCCAGCAGTGGGATGCCGGGACAGGGGAACACTGAAGCTTTCTTT,CASSGMPGQGNTEAFF
TRBV6-5,once,TRBJ1-4,13,TRBD1,TGTGCCAGCGGCAGGGGGTCGGGTGAAAAACTGTTTTTT,CASGRGSGEKLFF
TRBV2,NA,TRBJ1-4,14,TRBD1,TGTGCCAGCAGTGAAGTAGGGGGCGGGGAAAAACTGTTTTTT,CASSEVGGGEKLFF
TRBV9,NA,TRBJ2-3,14,TRBD2,TGTGCCAGCAGCCAAAGCGGGGGCTCAGATACGCAGTATTTT,CASSQSGGSDTQYF
TRBV5-6,NA,TRBJ2-5,13,NA,TGTGCCAGCAGCGGGGTAGCGAAGGAGACCCAGTACTTC,CASSGVAKETQYF
TRBV30,NA,TRBJ2-5,13,NA,TGTGCCTGGAGCGGAGGATGGCAAGAGACCCAGTACTTC,CAWSGGWQETQYF
TRBV18,NA,TRBJ1-1,17,TRBD1,TGTGCCAGCTCACCAATCGAACAGGGGGCGAGGAACACTGAAGCTTTCTTT,CASSPIEQGARNTEAFF
TRBV30,NA,TRBJ2-7,15,NA,TGTGCCTGGACGGAACAGGCCCTTAGCTCCTACGAGCAGTACTTC,CAWTEQALSSYEQYF
TRBV18,NA,TRBJ2-5,16,TRBD2,TGTGCCAGCTCACCCTCTAGCGGGGGGCTGCAAGAGACCCAGTACTTC,CASSPSSGGLQETQYF
TRBV6-4,NA,TRBJ1-2,14,TRBD1,TGTGCCAGCAGTGACGGAGGGGGCGCGGGTGGCTACACCTTC,CASSDGGGAGGYTF